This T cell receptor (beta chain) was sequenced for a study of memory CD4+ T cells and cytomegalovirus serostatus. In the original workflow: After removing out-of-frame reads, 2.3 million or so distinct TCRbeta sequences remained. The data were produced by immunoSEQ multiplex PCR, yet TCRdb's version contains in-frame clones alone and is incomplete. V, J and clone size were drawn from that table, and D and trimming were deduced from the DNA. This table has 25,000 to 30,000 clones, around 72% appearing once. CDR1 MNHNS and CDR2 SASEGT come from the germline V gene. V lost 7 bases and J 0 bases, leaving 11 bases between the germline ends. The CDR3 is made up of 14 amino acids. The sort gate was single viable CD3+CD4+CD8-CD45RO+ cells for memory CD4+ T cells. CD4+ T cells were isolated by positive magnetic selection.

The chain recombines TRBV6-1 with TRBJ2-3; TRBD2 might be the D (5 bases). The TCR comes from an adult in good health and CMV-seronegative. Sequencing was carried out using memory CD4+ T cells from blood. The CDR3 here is CASKGRESTDTQYF. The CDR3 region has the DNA TGTGCCAGCAAGGGTAGGGAGAGCACAGATACGCAGTATTTT.